A selection of T cell receptor beta chains follows, all from one sample in a study of Ad26.COV2.S vaccination and SARS-CoV-2 variants. The repertoire was sequenced with immunoSEQ multiplex PCR; TCRdb's copy has only in-frame clones and lacks some. The repertoire has approximately 300,000 clones, 85% to 90% of them found once; the top ten carry 1.5% to 2.5%. The source material was peripheral blood, sampled in a trial of Ad26.COV2.S vaccine versus placebo. These TCRs come from a person aged 18 to 65 who received the Ad26.COV2.S COVID-19 vaccine or a placebo. The CDR3 runs from the conserved cysteine through the conserved F or W. D genes are given only for firm matches. A row's size may be missing; if present it is once, few, many or a size class.

d_call: .
clone_size: .
v_call: TRBV9
j_call: TRBJ1-3
cdr3_nt: TGTGCCAGCAGCGTAGGCTTCACCGTGGGAAACACCATATATTTT
cdr3_aa: CASSVGFTVGNTIYF

d_call: .
clone_size: .
v_call: TRBV6-2/TRBV6-3
j_call: TRBJ2-1
cdr3_nt: TGTGCCAGCAGTCTGGACAGTTACAATGAGCAGTTCTTC
cdr3_aa: CASSLDSYNEQFF

d_call: .
clone_size: .
v_call: TRBV3-1/TRBV3-2
j_call: TRBJ2-3
cdr3_nt: TGTGCCAGCAGCTCAGGAAGGAGGACCCCCCTCACAGATACGCAGTATTTT
cdr3_aa: CASSSGRRTPLTDTQYF

d_call: TRBD1
clone_size: .
v_call: TRBV11-2
j_call: TRBJ1-2
cdr3_nt: TGTGCCAGCAGCTTAGAGGGACAGTTTCGCTATGGCTACACCTTC
cdr3_aa: CASSLEGQFRYGYTF

d_call: .
clone_size: .
v_call: TRBV18
j_call: TRBJ1-1
cdr3_nt: TGTGCCAGCTCCCGCGGACAATCCGGGACGAACACTGAAGCTTTCTTT
cdr3_aa: CASSRGQSGTNTEAFF

d_call: .
clone_size: .
v_call: TRBV18
j_call: TRBJ2-3
cdr3_nt: TGTGCCAGCTCACCTCGACAACCTGGCACAGATACGCAGTATTTT
cdr3_aa: CASSPRQPGTDTQYF

d_call: .
clone_size: .
v_call: TRBV6-5
j_call: TRBJ1-1
cdr3_nt: TGTGCCAGCAGTTCCGGGGAAAAATTGAACACTGAAGCTTTCTTT
cdr3_aa: CASSSGEKLNTEAFF

d_call: .
clone_size: .
v_call: TRBV6-5
j_call: TRBJ1-1
cdr3_nt: TGTGCCAGCAAAGGAGGGACTGAAGCTTTCTTT
cdr3_aa: CASKGGTEAFF

d_call: .
clone_size: once
v_call: TRBV6-2/TRBV6-3
j_call: TRBJ1-2
cdr3_nt: TGTGCCAGCAGTCGCGCGGGTTATGGCTACACCTTC
cdr3_aa: CASSRAGYGYTF

d_call: .
clone_size: .
v_call: TRBV6-2/TRBV6-3
j_call: TRBJ2-7
cdr3_nt: TGTGCCAGCAGCGGACAGCGGCGTAACGAGCAGTACTTC
cdr3_aa: CASSGQRRNEQYF

d_call: TRBD1
clone_size: few
v_call: TRBV27
j_call: TRBJ1-2
cdr3_nt: TGTGCCAGCAGTTCCCACAAGGCAGGGGGCTATGGCTACACCTTC
cdr3_aa: CASSSHKAGGYGYTF

d_call: .
clone_size: .
v_call: TRBV30
j_call: TRBJ1-5
cdr3_nt: TGTGCCTGGAGTGTGGGACGTAGCAATCAGCCCCAGCATTTT
cdr3_aa: CAWSVGRSNQPQHF

d_call: .
clone_size: few
v_call: TRBV5-1
j_call: TRBJ1-1
cdr3_nt: TGCGCCAGCAGCTTGGGGAGGCTCAGGCTCGACACTGAAGCTTTCTTT
cdr3_aa: CASSLGRLRLDTEAFF

d_call: .
clone_size: .
v_call: TRBV30
j_call: TRBJ2-3
cdr3_nt: TGTGCCTGGAGCAATAGGAATACGCAGTATTTT
cdr3_aa: CAWSNRNTQYF

d_call: .
clone_size: .
v_call: TRBV15
j_call: TRBJ1-1
cdr3_nt: TGTGCCACCAGCAGTGGGGTTGTGGCAGGGTTGAACACTGAAGCTTTCTTT
cdr3_aa: CATSSGVVAGLNTEAFF

d_call: .
clone_size: .
v_call: TRBV25-1
j_call: TRBJ2-7
cdr3_nt: TGTGCCAGCAGCCGAGGGCCTATCGAGCAGTACTTC
cdr3_aa: CASSRGPIEQYF

d_call: TRBD1
clone_size: once
v_call: TRBV27
j_call: TRBJ1-6
cdr3_nt: TGTGCCAGCAGTTCCGGGACAGGGGTTTCACCCCTCCACTTT
cdr3_aa: CASSSGTGVSPLHF

d_call: .
clone_size: few
v_call: TRBV6-6
j_call: TRBJ1-5
cdr3_nt: TGTGCCAGCAGTTACCCGCAGGGCGGCAATCAGCCCCAGCATTTT
cdr3_aa: CASSYPQGGNQPQHF

d_call: .
clone_size: .
v_call: TRBV20-1
j_call: TRBJ1-1
cdr3_nt: TGCAGTAACCGGGGGGAAACTGAAGCTTTCTTT
cdr3_aa: CSNRGETEAFF

d_call: .
clone_size: .
v_call: TRBV2
j_call: TRBJ1-3
cdr3_nt: TGTGCCAGCAGTGAAGCGGGATCTGGAAACACCATATATTTT
cdr3_aa: CASSEAGSGNTIYF

d_call: .
clone_size: .
v_call: TRBV6-5
j_call: TRBJ1-1
cdr3_nt: TGTGCCAGCATCCCGCCGGGGCAGAGAAACACTGAAGCTTTCTTT
cdr3_aa: CASIPPGQRNTEAFF

d_call: .
clone_size: .
v_call: TRBV5-6
j_call: TRBJ2-2
cdr3_nt: TGTGCCAGCAGCTTCTCCGGAGGAACCGGGGAGCTGTTTTTT
cdr3_aa: CASSFSGGTGELFF

d_call: .
clone_size: .
v_call: TRBV5-6
j_call: TRBJ2-2
cdr3_nt: TGTGCCAGCAGCGCCGACAGAATTGGGTATAGCGCCGGGGAGCTGTTTTTT
cdr3_aa: CASSADRIGYSAGELFF

d_call: .
clone_size: few
v_call: TRBV6-2/TRBV6-3
j_call: TRBJ1-2
cdr3_nt: TGTGCCAGCAGTTACGACGCCAACCGCTATGGCTACACCTTC
cdr3_aa: CASSYDANRYGYTF

d_call: .
clone_size: .
v_call: TRBV9
j_call: TRBJ1-4
cdr3_nt: TGTGCCAGCAGCCCTCGGGTCGGAGGGGATGAAAAACTGTTTTTT
cdr3_aa: CASSPRVGGDEKLFF

d_call: TRBD2
clone_size: .
v_call: TRBV6-5
j_call: TRBJ2-1
cdr3_nt: TGTGCCAGCAGTCAACTAGCGGGGCTGCCCAATGAGCAGTTCTTC
cdr3_aa: CASSQLAGLPNEQFF

d_call: .
clone_size: .
v_call: TRBV10-3
j_call: TRBJ1-1
cdr3_nt: TGTGCCATCAGTGAGGTTGGGGGCTATGACACTGAAGCTTTCTTT
cdr3_aa: CAISEVGGYDTEAFF

d_call: .
clone_size: many
v_call: TRBV7-2
j_call: TRBJ1-2
cdr3_nt: TGTGCCAGCAGATCTAGTCGGGGGAGCTACACCTTC
cdr3_aa: CASRSSRGSYTF

d_call: .
clone_size: .
v_call: TRBV27
j_call: TRBJ2-2
cdr3_nt: TGTGCCAGCAGTTTATCGCAGGGCCCCGGGGAGCTGTTTTTT
cdr3_aa: CASSLSQGPGELFF

d_call: .
clone_size: .
v_call: TRBV10-3
j_call: TRBJ1-1
cdr3_nt: TGTGCCATCAGTGAGCGGACGAACACTGAAGCTTTCTTT
cdr3_aa: CAISERTNTEAFF

d_call: .
clone_size: few
v_call: TRBV19
j_call: TRBJ1-1
cdr3_nt: TGTGCCAGTAGTATTAGGTTGAACACTGAAGCTTTCTTT
cdr3_aa: CASSIRLNTEAFF

d_call: .
clone_size: .
v_call: TRBV19
j_call: TRBJ1-5
cdr3_nt: TGTGCCAGTAGTATACTCCTTGGGGAGGGTAATTCGCCCCAGCATTTT
cdr3_aa: CASSILLGEGNSPQHF

d_call: .
clone_size: .
v_call: TRBV7-2
j_call: TRBJ1-3
cdr3_nt: TGTGCCAGCAGCTTACCAGGGCGAGGAAACACCATATATTTT
cdr3_aa: CASSLPGRGNTIYF

d_call: .
clone_size: .
v_call: TRBV18
j_call: TRBJ1-2
cdr3_nt: TGTGCCAGCTCACCAGCGGCCGATAGAGGATATGGCTACACCTTC
cdr3_aa: CASSPAADRGYGYTF

d_call: .
clone_size: once
v_call: TRBV25-1
j_call: TRBJ1-3
cdr3_nt: TGTGCCAGCCGCGTCCTTTCTGGAAACACCATATATTTT
cdr3_aa: CASRVLSGNTIYF

d_call: .
clone_size: .
v_call: TRBV9
j_call: TRBJ2-5
cdr3_nt: TGTGCCAGCAGCGTGAGCCTAGCAGAGCCCCAAGAGACCCAGTACTTC
cdr3_aa: CASSVSLAEPQETQYF

d_call: .
clone_size: .
v_call: TRBV11-2
j_call: TRBJ2-1
cdr3_nt: TGTGCCAGCAGCTTAGATTGGCCGCCGGTAAACAATGAGCAGTTCTTC
cdr3_aa: CASSLDWPPVNNEQFF

d_call: TRBD1
clone_size: .
v_call: TRBV7-2
j_call: TRBJ1-2
cdr3_nt: TGTGCCAGCAGCTTAGAGGGACAGAGAAACTATGGCTACACCTTC
cdr3_aa: CASSLEGQRNYGYTF

d_call: TRBD1
clone_size: .
v_call: TRBV2
j_call: TRBJ2-2
cdr3_nt: TGTGCCACCGGACAGGGGAGGGGGGAGCTGTTTTTT
cdr3_aa: CATGQGRGELFF